This T cell receptor (beta chain) was found in a study of patients and donors after allogeneic stem cell transplantation. This clonotype showed up just a few times. The CDR3 has 15 residues. Germline V gene sequence: CDR1 SGHRS, CDR2 YFSETQ. Between the trimmed V and J ends, which lost 3 bases and 2 bases, there was a span of 14 bases. Each CDR3 protein gets one entry after TCRdb re-called the RT-PCR reads with MiXCR. The sample carries 70,000 to 85,000 distinct CDR3 sequences, around 27% recorded once. The TCR sequence derives from a human donor who was either an allogeneic HSCT recipient or a stem cell or donor lymphocyte infusion donor (not recorded which). It is not recorded whose cells these are; they may come from a transplant donor. The sequencing sample was made of blood, either unsorted or a sorted T cell fraction (not recorded which). The V call is TRBV5-1, the J call TRBJ2-5; D ambiguous. This CDR3 reads CASSSQRRIQETQYF. The DNA of the CDR3 is TGCGCCAGCAGCTCTCAGAGACGGATACAAGAGACCCAGTACTTC.